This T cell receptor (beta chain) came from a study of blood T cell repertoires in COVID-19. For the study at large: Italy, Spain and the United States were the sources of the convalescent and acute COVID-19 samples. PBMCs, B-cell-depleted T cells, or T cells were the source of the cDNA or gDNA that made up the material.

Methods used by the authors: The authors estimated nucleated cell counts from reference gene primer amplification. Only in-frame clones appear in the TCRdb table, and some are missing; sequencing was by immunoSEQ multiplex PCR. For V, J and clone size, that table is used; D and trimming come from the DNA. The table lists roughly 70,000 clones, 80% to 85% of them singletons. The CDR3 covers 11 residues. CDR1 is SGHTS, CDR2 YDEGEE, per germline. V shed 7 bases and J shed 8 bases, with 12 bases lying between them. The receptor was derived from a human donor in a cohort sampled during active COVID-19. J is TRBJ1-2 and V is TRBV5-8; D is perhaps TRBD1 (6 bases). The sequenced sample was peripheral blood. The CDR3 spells CASGTGWGYTF. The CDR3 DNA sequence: TGTGCCAGCGGAACAGGGTGGGGCTACACCTTC.